This T cell receptor beta chain comes out of a study of Ad26.COV2.S vaccination and SARS-CoV-2 variants. Treatment given: around 19 received Ad26.COV2.S at low or high dose, single or two shots; a few received placebo; per-sample allocation not given. Specimens were obtained on day 63 following the first vaccine or placebo injection. Trimming removed 8 bases from V and 0 bases from J; junction bases left unmatched: 9. Germline CDR1 MNHEY, CDR2 SMNVEV (reference sequence). The length of the CDR3 is 15 residues. In this sample, this clone turned up once. Assay: immunoSEQ multiplex PCR; the TCRdb copy retains only in-frame clones and omits some. The sample carries roughly 380,000 clones, roughly 85% recorded once.

This sequence was found in a person aged 18 to 59 who received the Ad26.COV2.S COVID-19 vaccine or a placebo. V gene TRBV27 combines with J gene TRBJ2-7; 8 nucleotides line up with TRBD2. Here the sequenced sample was peripheral blood, taken in a trial of Ad26.COV2.S vaccine versus placebo. For the CDR3, the DNA is TGTGCCAGCGCTAAACCACGGGGGGGCTCCTACGAGCAGTACTTC. The encoded protein is CASAKPRGGSYEQYF.